The 13 T cell receptor beta chains listed next were all sequenced from one sample in a study of blood T cell repertoires in COVID-19. Repertoires were generated with immunoSEQ multiplex PCR, while TCRdb's copy carries only in-frame clones and drops some. Here the sample spans about 150,000 clones, around 87% being singletons. Sequencing input: peripheral blood. Source of these receptors: a man aged 18 to 30 with COVID-19, enrolled during active disease.

The J gene is TRBJ1-6, the V gene TRBV6-2 or TRBV6-3, with 7 bases fitting TRBD1. The CDR3 consists of 17 residues. Germline CDR1 MNHEY, CDR2 SVGEGT. V lost 6 bases, J lost 4 bases, and 12 bases stayed unmatched. In DNA form, the CDR3 reads TGTGCCAGCAGCAACCGACAGGGCCCGCCGTATAATTCACCCCTCCACTTT. It translates to CASSNRQGPPYNSPLHF.

This chain uses TRBV28 with TRBJ1-1; D uncertain. The germline V and J ends were trimmed by 3 bases and 1 base, with 6 bases remaining between them. CDR1 MDHEN and CDR2 SYDVKM come from the germline V gene. The CDR3 covers 13 residues. CDR3 loop: CASSFAGNTEAFF. CDR3 DNA sequence: TGTGCCAGCAGTTTCGCAGGGAACACTGAAGCTTTCTTT.

This chain connects TRBV2 to TRBJ2-3; 10 bases line up with TRBD1. Germline V gives CDR1 SNHLY, CDR2 FYNNEI. The CDR3 contains 15 residues. J was trimmed by 4 bases and V by 10 bases; bases with no gene match: 11. The CDR3 sequence: CAISLDRGSSDTQYF. In DNA, the CDR3 is TGTGCCATCAGCTTGGACAGGGGGTCGTCAGATACGCAGTATTTT.

This sequence joins TRBV19 and TRBJ1-5; D not resolved. Germline CDR1 reads LNHDA; CDR2 reads SQIVND (reference sequence). V lost 1 base to trimming and J lost 5 bases, with 12 bases between them. This CDR3 comprises 15 residues. CDR3 in amino acids: CASSIAFAGHQPQHF. The CDR3 DNA reads as TGTGCCAGTAGTATAGCTTTTGCGGGCCATCAGCCCCAGCATTTT.

In DNA, the CDR3 is TGTGCCACCAGCGAAGATAGGTGGGGGGAGGGCCGTAATGAGCAGTTCTTC. The encoded protein is CATSEDRWGEGRNEQFF. This chain connects TRBV15 to TRBJ2-1; 7 bases are shared with TRBD2. The germline gives CDR1 LNHNV, CDR2 YYDKDF (reference sequence). The V and J ends lost 5 bases and 7 bases, in that order; junction bases with no gene match: 17. The CDR3 consists of 17 residues. The full variable domain, its missing parts supplied by reference TRBV15 and TRBJ2-1, is DAMVIQNPRYQVTQFGKPVTLSCSQTLNHNVMYWYQQKSSQAPKLLFHYYDKDFNNEADTPDNFQSRRPNTSFCFLDIRSPGLGDTAMYLCATSEDRWGEGRNEQFFGPGTRLTVL.

Points on this clone: The sample has other DNA sequences that encode this CDR3 too. The rearrangement links TRBV19 to TRBJ1-2; 9 nucleotides align to TRBD1. V trimming: 3 bases; J trimming: 8 bases; junction bases outside the gene matches: 7. The V gene's germline CDR1 is LNHDA and CDR2 SQIVND (reference sequence). This CDR3 comprises 14 residues. The CDR3 nucleotides are TGTGCCAGTAGTATCGGGACAGGGTACGGCGGCTACACCTTC. This codes for CASSIGTGYGGYTF. The full variable domain, with the rest looked up from reference TRBV19 and TRBJ1-2, is DGGITQSPKYLFRKEGQNVTLSCEQNLNHDAMYWYRQDPGQGLRLIYYSQIVNDFQKGDIAEGYSVSREKKESFPLTVTSAQKNPTAFYLCASSIGTGYGGYTFGSGTRLTVV.

Here the CDR3 reads CASSLRLGQNTEAFF. The CDR3 nucleotides read TGTGCCAGCAGCTTAAGATTGGGACAGAACACTGAAGCTTTCTTT. The chain carries TRBV7-8 and TRBJ1-1; maybe TRBD1 (6 bases). V lost 2 bases to trimming and J lost 1 base, with 11 bases between them. Germline CDR1 reads SGHVS; CDR2 reads FQNEAQ. This CDR3 is 15 amino acids long.

The genes are TRBV18 and TRBJ1-1; 11 positions match TRBD1. The germline V gene encodes CDR1 KGHSH and CDR2 LQKENI. The CDR3 is 15 amino acids. Trimming took 5 bases from V and 1 from J; bases not matched to a gene: 3. This chain's CDR3 is CASSSGTGGNTEAFF. CDR3 DNA: TGTGCCAGCTCATCCGGGACAGGGGGGAACACTGAAGCTTTCTTT.

The chain links TRBV6-2 or TRBV6-3 to TRBJ2-7, with 10 positions matching TRBD2. The germline gives CDR1 MNHEY, CDR2 SVGEGT. The CDR3 is 13 residues long. V gave up 5 bases and J gave up 12 bases; unmatched junction bases: 10. The CDR3 loop is CASSRLAGAIMYF. CDR3 coding DNA: TGTGCCAGCAGTCGGCTAGCGGGAGCGATAATGTACTTC.

This clone was detected only once. The chain carries TRBV5-8 and TRBJ1-1; D unresolved. V was pared by 1 base and J by 1 base, with 5 bases between. This CDR3 is built from 13 residues. Per germline, CDR1 SGHTS and CDR2 YDEGEE. As DNA, the CDR3 is TGTGCCAGCAGCTTGTCCAAGAACACTGAAGCTTTCTTT. Translating gives CASSLSKNTEAFF.

The gene calls are TRBV27 and TRBJ2-7, with TRBD2 matching over 7 bases. The CDR3 covers 15 residues. V was pared by 2 bases and J by 9 bases, with 13 bases of the junction left unmatched. CDR1 MNHEY and CDR2 SMNVEV come from the germline V gene (reference sequence). The CDR3 here is CASSLTRTRIDAQYF. The CDR3 DNA follows: TGTGCCAGCAGTTTAACGCGGACTAGAATAGATGCGCAGTACTTC.

This chain connects TRBV5-4 to TRBJ1-1; D ambiguous. Germline CDR1 is SGHNT and CDR2 is YYREEE (reference sequence). The CDR3 runs to 17 residues. Trimming took off 2 bases at V and 0 bases at J, with 17 bases between the two ends. The CDR3 is CASSFGVTDNMNTEAFF. Here the CDR3 DNA reads TGTGCCAGCAGCTTCGGGGTCACCGATAACATGAACACTGAAGCTTTCTTT.

CDR3 nucleotide sequence: TGCAGCGTTGTCGCAGGGGGCTCCTTCGGCTACACCTTC. This encodes CSVVAGGSFGYTF. This rearrangement joins TRBV29-1 to TRBJ1-2, with TRBD1 identical over 8 bases. This CDR3 comprises 13 residues. V dropped 4 bases and J dropped 8; count of bases not matched to a gene: 9. In germline, CDR1 is SQVTM, CDR2 ANQGSEA.